This T cell receptor beta chain was recovered during a study of blood T cell repertoires in COVID-19. There are 18 residues in the CDR3. Trimming at V came to 4 bases and at J to 3 bases, leaving 7 bases not matched to a gene. The V gene's germline CDR1 is SGHDT and CDR2 YYEEEE. Source study methods: Scientists estimated how many nucleated cells there were by amplifying reference gene primers. Sequencing was performed with immunoSEQ multiplex PCR; in TCRdb, only in-frame clones are kept and a portion is missing. D and trimming come from the DNA, and the V and J calls and clone size come from that table. The table has approximately 140,000 clones, under 85% seen once.

The clonotype was recovered from a human donor in a cohort sampled during active COVID-19. The sample consisted of peripheral blood. This chain uses TRBV5-6 with TRBJ2-6, with 13 bases matching TRBD2. The CDR3 coding sequence is TGTGCCAGCAGCCCGGGGACTAGCGGGACGAGTGGGGCCAACGTCCTGACTTTC. Its translation: CASSPGTSGTSGANVLTF.